This T cell receptor (beta chain) was found in a study of T cells in localized non-small cell lung cancer. Study-level points and caveats: Adjacent lung exhibited a median of 57 among the 100 most abundant tumor clones. Among the tissues sampled, uninvolved adjacent lung had the highest T cell clonality, above tumor. The study sequenced only one region of the tumor. As a result, intratumor heterogeneity could not be excluded and remains possible.

The uninvolved lung lay at least 2 cm from the tumor margin and lacked atypia. This clone is medium-sized within its sample. The antigen is undetermined. Produced via immunoSEQ multiplex PCR; TCRdb's table is partial and in-frame only. The data contain about 1,300 clones, 25% of them singletons. The germline gives CDR1 MNHGY, CDR2 SAAAGT. This CDR3 region has 16 residues. The V and J ends lost 5 bases and 6 bases, in that order; junction bases with no gene match: 8. This receptor was obtained from a woman aged 35 to 69 with stage I squamous cell lung carcinoma. Sequencing was performed on normal lung tissue next to the tumor, taken before any cancer treatment. The chain combines TRBV6-8 with TRBJ1-6, with TRBD1 matching 9 bases. The CDR3 loop is CASSNQQGAGNSPLHF. The CDR3, as DNA: TGTGCCAGCAGTAACCAACAGGGGGCAGGTAATTCACCCCTCCACTTT.